This entry lists 3 T cell receptor beta chains sequenced from one sample in a study of shared clonotypes between healthy human individuals. Libraries were prepared by immunoSEQ multiplex PCR; TCRdb keeps only in-frame clonotypes and omits some of them. The sample holds 2,500,000 or so clones, roughly 93% seen once. Specimen: naive CD4+ T cells from PBMCs. Subset meaning: CD45RA+ positively selected. The receptors here all came from a man younger than 30 in good health. Some clones in this sample may be carry-over from other donors' samples.

The chain uses TRBV7-9 and TRBJ2-1; D gene uncertain. The ends were cut back, 0 bases at V and 12 bases at J, with 12 bases in the middle. Germline loops: CDR1 SEHNR, CDR2 FQNEAQ (reference sequence). The CDR3 is made up of 13 amino acids. The CDR3 protein is CASSLASFFGQFF. Written as DNA, the CDR3 is TGTGCCAGCAGCTTAGCCTCATTCTTCGGGCAGTTCTTC.

V and J are TRBV6-4 and TRBJ2-3; D is unclear. The CDR3 is made up of 14 amino acids. Trimming cost V 0 bases and J 3 bases, with 7 bases left between them. The germline V gene encodes CDR1 MRHNA and CDR2 SNTAGT. CDR3 amino acids: CASSDSGRTDTQYF. The CDR3 DNA is TGTGCCAGCAGTGACTCCGGTAGGACAGATACGCAGTATTTT.

Concerning this clone: One end of the junction fails to match germline, which may point to a read error. J is TRBJ1-4 and V is TRBV28; no clear D gene. The CDR3 spans 14 residues. In germline, CDR1 is MDHEN, CDR2 SYDVKM. The CDR3 coding sequence is TGTGTCAGCAGTCATCCCCCGGAGAGGGAAAAACTGTTTTTT. Amino acids: CVSSHPPEREKLFF.